A single sample gave rise to the 31 T cell receptor beta chains below, sequenced in a study of immune characterization of retroperitoneal liposarcoma. TCRdb re-called the PCR reads with MiXCR, one entry per CDR3 protein. The sample holds around 20,000 distinct CDR3 sequences, 35% to 40% seen once. Specimen: blood. Receptors were obtained from a male donor with retroperitoneal liposarcoma.

The table lists this clonotype with a few counts. The chain combines TRBV27 with TRBJ2-4; possible D gene TRBD2, 6 bases. V gave up 6 bases and J gave up 0 bases, with 21 bases separating them. Germline loops: CDR1 MNHEY, CDR2 SMNVEV (reference sequence). CDR3 length: 18 amino acids. CDR3 sequence: CASRNRSGGFLAKNIQYF. The CDR3 region has the DNA TGTGCCAGCAGAAACAGATCCGGGGGTTTTCTAGCCAAAAACATTCAGTACTTC.

J is TRBJ2-5 and V is TRBV6-1; 9 nucleotides line up with TRBD1. The J call may not be correct, given that the DNA end is closer to TRBJ2-4. This CDR3 contains 16 residues. Germline V gene data show CDR1 as MNHNS and CDR2 as SASEGT. This CDR3 reads CASSYTGTGPHNIQYF. The CDR3 bases are TGTGCCAGCAGTTATACGGGGACAGGGCCCCACAACATTCAGTACTTC.

In this sample, this clonotype turned up many times. The J gene is TRBJ2-1, the V gene TRBV27; D is unclear. The J call is doubtful: the DNA matches TRBJ2-7 better. Germline V lookup: CDR1 MNHEY, CDR2 SMNVEV (reference sequence). This CDR3 region has 13 residues. The CDR3 loop reads CASSFRASYEQYF. CDR3 nucleotide sequence: TGTGCCAGCAGTTTCCGGGCGTCCTACGAGCAGTACTTC.

This clonotype turned up a few times. The chain links TRBV7-2 to TRBJ2-1; TRBD2 matches 13 bases. With 0 bases clipped from V and 13 bases from J, the junction kept 12 bases outside the gene matches. This CDR3 has 17 amino acids. Germline V CDR1 and CDR2: SGHTA, FQGNSA. The CDR3 is CASSLARLAGGGETQFF. Here the CDR3 DNA reads TGTGCCAGCAGCTTAGCGCGACTAGCGGGGGGTGGGGAGACCCAGTTCTTC.

This clonotype is classed as medium-sized. This CDR3 is CASSVLAGSLSSGANVLTF. CDR3 DNA: TGTGCCAGCAGTGTCCTGGCCGGGAGTCTTAGCTCTGGGGCCAACGTCCTGACTTTC. The chain uses TRBV6-1 and TRBJ2-6, with D perhaps TRBD2 (6 bases). CDR1 is MNHNS and CDR2 is SASEGT in the germline V gene. V lost 4 bases, J lost 0 bases, and 19 bases lay in between. The CDR3 runs to 19 residues.

This clonotype has only a few counts. The rearrangement joins TRBV6-1 to TRBJ2-1; D ambiguous. V lost 1 base and J lost 14, with 9 bases in between. The CDR3 loop spans 11 amino acids. Germline lookup yields CDR1 MNHNS and CDR2 SASEGT. The CDR3 region is CASSEGPREFF. The CDR3, as DNA: TGTGCCAGCAGTGAAGGGCCCCGGGAGTTCTTC.

The chain links TRBV6-5 to TRBJ2-3; D possibly corresponds to TRBD2 (6 bases). The V end was cut by 5 bases, the J end by 4 bases, with 16 bases between. The germline CDR1 and CDR2 sequences are MNHEY and SVGAGI. CDR3 length: 15 residues. CDR3 loop: CASSEGIGGADTQYF. As DNA, the CDR3 is TGTGCCAGCAGTGAGGGCATCGGAGGGGCAGATACGCAGTATTTT.

This clonotype was recorded a few times. The V gene is TRBV6-1, the J gene TRBJ1-1; D not certain. Germline assignment: CDR1 MNHNS and CDR2 SASEGT. This CDR3 is built from 14 residues. The V end lost 5 bases, the J end lost 3 bases, and 13 bases lay between the germline ends. CDR3 bases: TGTGCCAGCAGTCGCTTTCCGGGCCACACTGAAGCTTTCTTT. This encodes CASSRFPGHTEAFF.

This rearrangement joins TRBV27 to TRBJ2-3; 8 bases are shared with TRBD1. The length of the CDR3 is 15 residues. V lost 5 bases to trimming and J lost 1 base; unmatched junction nucleotides: 5. Per germline, CDR1 MNHEY and CDR2 SMNVEV (reference sequence). CDR3: CASSGPGGGTDTQYF. CDR3 DNA sequence: TGTGCCAGCAGTGGTCCAGGGGGCGGCACAGATACGCAGTATTTT.

With regard to this clonotype: A read error may account for a junction end that differs from germline. V and J are TRBV7-2 and TRBJ2-1, with D uncertain. TRBJ2-5 matches the DNA end more closely, so the J call is doubtful. CDR1 and CDR2 (germline): SGHTA, FQGNSA. The CDR3 contains 16 residues. The CDR3 is CGSSLGLEAAKETQYF. CDR3 coding DNA: TGTGGCAGCAGCTTAGGCCTCGAAGCAGCGAAAGAGACCCAGTACTTC.

This clonotype was seen many times. V usage is TRBV10-3 and J usage is TRBJ2-7; tentatively, D is TRBD1 (6 bases). The CDR3 sequence is 14 residues long. Germline CDR1 ENHRY, CDR2 SYGVKD. V lost 10 bases to trimming and J lost 4 bases, with 20 bases between them. CDR3 coding DNA: TGTGCCAGCAGAGCACAGGGCGCCCTATACGAGCAGTACTTC. It encodes CASRAQGALYEQYF.

The rearrangement links TRBV5-6 to TRBJ2-3, with D perhaps TRBD2 (7 bases). The J call may be in error: the DNA end matches TRBJ2-1 better. Germline V gene data show CDR1 as SGHDT and CDR2 as YYEEEE. The CDR3 is 14 amino acids. The CDR3 sequence is CASSFRRGANEQFF. The CDR3 nucleotides read TGTGCCAGCAGCTTCCGACGGGGGGCAAACGAGCAGTTCTTC.

At least ten counts were recorded for this clonotype. V usage is TRBV12-3 or TRBV12-4 and J usage is TRBJ2-1; 8 bases are shared with TRBD2. J gave up 10 bases and V 6 bases, and 11 bases lay outside the gene matches. CDR3 length: 14 amino acids. CDR3 bases: TGTGCCAGCAGGGGTAGCGGGGAATCCTACGAGCAGTTCTTC. Protein: CASRGSGESYEQFF.

Turning to this clonotype: One junction end disagrees with the germline gene, perhaps due to a read error. The chain employs TRBV4-1 and TRBJ2-3; D may match TRBD1 or TRBD2 (5 bases each). Germline V gives CDR1 MGHRA, CDR2 YSYEKL. The CDR3 sequence is 14 residues long. The CDR3 DNA sequence: TGCGCCAGCAGCCTCCAAGAAATGGGGGATACGCAGTACTTT. Amino acids: CASSLQEMGDTQYF.

The V gene is TRBV6-1, the J gene TRBJ1-5; no reliable D call. This CDR3 has 11 residues. With 4 bases removed from V and 5 bases from J, the gap between germline ends came to 3 bases. CDR1 is MNHNS and CDR2 is SASEGT in the germline V gene. CDR3 nucleotide sequence: TGTGCCAGCAGTGCGTATCAGCCCCAGCATTTT. The encoded protein is CASSAYQPQHF.

The V call is TRBV14, the J call TRBJ2-5; TRBD1 agrees at 8 bases. With the DNA end fitting TRBJ2-7 better, the J assignment may be wrong. The CDR3 sequence is 15 residues long. The germline gives CDR1 SGHDN, CDR2 FVKESK. The CDR3: CASSFSGTGAYEQYF. The CDR3 nucleotides read TGTGCCAGCAGCTTCTCCGGGACAGGAGCCTACGAGCAGTACTTC.

The rearrangement joins TRBV7-8 to TRBJ2-4; 12 bases align to TRBD2. CDR1 SGHVS and CDR2 FQNEAQ come from the germline V gene. The CDR3 totals 15 residues. The V and J ends lost 5 bases and 13 bases, in that order; junction bases with no gene match: 12. The CDR3 DNA reads TGTGCCAGCAGCCCAGTCGCTAGCGGGAGGGGTGAGCAGTACTTC. It translates to CASSPVASGRGEQYF. The full variable domain, completed using reference TRBV7-8 and TRBJ2-4, is GAGVSQSPRYKVAKRGQDVALRCDPISGHVSLFWYQQALGQGPEFLTYFQNEAQLDKSGLPSDRFFAERPEGSVSTLKIQRTQQEDSAVYLCASSPVASGRGEQYFGAGTRLSVL.

The genes are TRBV11-2 and TRBJ2-1, with D tentatively TRBD2 (6 bases). CDR3 length: 14 amino acids. The germline gives CDR1 SGHAT, CDR2 FQNNGV. Trimming removed 5 bases from V and 10 bases from J, with 18 bases in between. As DNA, the CDR3 is TGTGCCAGCAGCGTGGATAGGACTACTTCCGAGCAGTTCTTC. This translates into CASSVDRTTSEQFF.

This clonotype occurred many times. The chain employs TRBV27 and TRBJ2-7; TRBD1 matches 8 bases. Germline loops: CDR1 MNHEY, CDR2 SMNVEV (reference sequence). The trim removed 3 bases at V and 1 base at J, leaving 11 bases unmatched. The CDR3 spans 17 residues. In nucleotides, the CDR3 is TGTGCCAGCAGTTTTCAGGCAGGGACAGGAATTTCCTACGAGCAGTACTTC. It encodes CASSFQAGTGISYEQYF.

A remark on this clonotype: Given a much more abundant clone one base away, this may be a read error. The chain has TRBV12-3 or TRBV12-4 and TRBJ2-7; a weak D match, TRBD2 (7 bases). Trimming pared 3 bases from V and 5 bases from J, leaving 14 bases between. The CDR3 contains 14 residues. The CDR3 coding sequence is TGTGCCAGCAGTTTTGGTAGGGGGGGGGACGAGCAGTACTTC. Amino acids: CASSFGRGGDEQYF.

About this clonotype itself: The DNA is omitted, as the CDR3 cannot be located on it reliably, and the CDR3 follows TCRdb's listing. This sequence joins TRBV6-9 and TRBJ2-2; the D call in the table, TRBD1, was not verified against the DNA. CDR1 is MNHGY and CDR2 is SVAAGI in the germline V gene. The CDR3 spans 14 amino acids, including both terminal residues. CDR3 region: CASSSSGGPGSCFF.

The chain combines TRBV12-3 or TRBV12-4 with TRBJ1-2; D ambiguous. V was clipped by 5 bases and J by 1 base, with 8 bases between them. This CDR3 comprises 13 residues. The CDR3, as DNA: TGTGCCAGCAGTCCCGGGATTAACTATGGCTACACCTTC. Amino acids: CASSPGINYGYTF.

The CDR3 protein is CASSPRLLIAGGPNEQFF. The CDR3 coding sequence is TGTGCCAGCAGTCCACGCCTACTAATAGCGGGGGGACCCAATGAGCAGTTCTTC. This rearrangement joins TRBV27 to TRBJ2-1, with 10 nucleotides matching TRBD2. V dropped 5 bases and J dropped 6; count of bases not matched to a gene: 16. The CDR3 covers 18 residues. In germline, CDR1 is MNHEY, CDR2 SMNVEV (reference sequence).

This clonotype was found many times. The chain couples TRBV6-1 to TRBJ2-1; no definite D call. With 5 bases removed from V and 5 bases from J, the gap between germline ends came to 4 bases. The CDR3 spans 11 residues. CDR1 is MNHNS, CDR2 SASEGT, per germline. The CDR3 loop reads CASSFNNEQFF. The CDR3 coding sequence is TGTGCCAGCAGTTTCAACAATGAGCAGTTCTTC.

This clonotype showed up many times. The chain combines TRBV7-8 with TRBJ2-7; 7 nucleotides agree with TRBD1. After removal of 5 bases from V and 3 bases from J, the junction contained 7 bases not matched to a gene. Looked up from germline, CDR1 is SGHVS and CDR2 is FQNEAQ. The CDR3 extends over 14 amino acids. The CDR3 nucleotides are TGTGCCAGCAGCGTCACAGGGGATTTCTACGAGCAGTACTTC. This codes for CASSVTGDFYEQYF. Full variable domain (remainder filled in from reference TRBV7-8 and TRBJ2-7): GAGVSQSPRYKVAKRGQDVALRCDPISGHVSLFWYQQALGQGPEFLTYFQNEAQLDKSGLPSDRFFAERPEGSVSTLKIQRTQQEDSAVYLCASSVTGDFYEQYFGPGTRLTVT.

This clonotype was seen more than once but under ten times. The chain couples TRBV12-3 or TRBV12-4 to TRBJ1-6, with 11 bases identical to TRBD1. The CDR3 runs 16 residues. V lost 5 bases and J lost 7; bases outside the gene matches: 7. The CDR3 protein is CASSTKGQGENSPLHF. The CDR3 DNA reads TGTGCCAGCAGTACTAAGGGACAGGGGGAAAATTCACCCCTCCACTTT.

V usage is TRBV12-3 or TRBV12-4 and J usage is TRBJ2-4; the match to TRBD2 covers 7 bases. The CDR3 is 13 residues long. V gave up 1 base and J gave up 7 bases; unmatched junction bases: 1. This CDR3 reads CASSLGRENIQYF. CDR3 coding DNA: TGTGCCAGCAGTTTAGGGCGGGAGAACATTCAGTACTTC.

The V gene is TRBV10-3, the J gene TRBJ1-1; D is ambiguous. V was clipped by 6 bases and J by 2 bases, with 10 bases between them. The germline V gene encodes CDR1 ENHRY and CDR2 SYGVKD. This CDR3 comprises 13 residues. The CDR3 region has the DNA TGTGCCATCAGCTTTGGACTAAACACTGAAGCTTTCTTT. This sequence encodes CAISFGLNTEAFF.

The rearrangement links TRBV6-1 to TRBJ2-1; D possibly uses TRBD1 or TRBD2 (6 bases each). V was pared by 8 bases and J by 9 bases, with 20 bases between. This CDR3 comprises 14 residues. The V gene's germline CDR1 is MNHNS and CDR2 SASEGT. CDR3 coding DNA: TGTGCCAGCCGCCAGGGGCTAGCGTTAAGTGAGCAGTTCTTC. This codes for CASRQGLALSEQFF.

A note on this clonotype: Its ends do not fully match the called genes, so a read error is possible. The chain combines TRBV25-1 with TRBJ2-3, with D possibly TRBD2 on 5 matching bases. The germline gives CDR1 MGHDK, CDR2 SYGVNS. The CDR3 loop spans 12 amino acids. The CDR3 region is CASSESGGPTDF. As DNA, the CDR3 is TGTGCCAGCAGTGAATCTGGAGGCCCCACGGACTTT.

This clonotype was picked up a small number of times. The rearrangement uses TRBV12-3 or TRBV12-4 and TRBJ1-5; tentative D call: TRBD1 (5 bases). V lost 7 bases and J lost 1, with 11 bases in between. The length of the CDR3 is 14 residues. The CDR3: CASNDGQSNQPQHF. The CDR3 DNA is TGTGCCAGCAACGATGGACAAAGCAATCAGCCCCAGCATTTT.